This TCR beta chain derives from a study of T cell changes during pregnancy in multiple sclerosis. TCRdb's copy holds only in-frame clones and misses some; the assay was immunoSEQ multiplex PCR. This sample has about 34,000 clones, with approximately 90% found just once. CDR1 is SGHAT, CDR2 FQNNGV, per germline. Trimming removed 1 base from V and 2 bases from J; junction bases left unmatched: 10. The CDR3 has 17 amino acids. V gene TRBV11-2 combines with J gene TRBJ1-1; 7 bases fit TRBD1. The receptor's source is a female donor with multiple sclerosis, enrolled in a pregnancy study. The sequences come from CD8+ T cells from peripheral blood mononuclear cells, collected before pregnancy. The CDR3 DNA reads as TGTGCCAGCAGCTTAGTTTGGGGGACAGACCCCAACACTGAAGCTTTCTTT. Encoded protein: CASSLVWGTDPNTEAFF. The full variable domain, with the rest looked up from reference TRBV11-2 and TRBJ1-1, is EAGVAQSPRYKIIEKRQSVAFWCNPISGHATLYWYQQILGQGPKLLIQFQNNGVVDDSQLPKDRFSAERLKGVDSTLKIQPAKLEDSAVYLCASSLVWGTDPNTEAFFGQGTRLTVV.